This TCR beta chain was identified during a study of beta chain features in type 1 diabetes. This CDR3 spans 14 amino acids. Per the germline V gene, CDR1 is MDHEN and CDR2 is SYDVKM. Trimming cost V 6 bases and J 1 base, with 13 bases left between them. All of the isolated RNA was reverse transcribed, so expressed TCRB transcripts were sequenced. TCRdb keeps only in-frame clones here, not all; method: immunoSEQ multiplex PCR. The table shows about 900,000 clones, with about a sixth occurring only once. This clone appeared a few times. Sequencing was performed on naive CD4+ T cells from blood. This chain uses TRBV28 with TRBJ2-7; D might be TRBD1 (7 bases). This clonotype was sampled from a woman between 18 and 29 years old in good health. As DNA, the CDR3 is TGTGCCAGCAGCGCAGGGGGGAATTCCTACGAGCAGTACTTC. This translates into CASSAGGNSYEQYF.